This T cell receptor (beta chain) was sequenced for a study of identical twins (dated by TCRdb to 2016 to 2017). In the study overall: TCR alpha and beta repertoires from monozygotic twins, unrelated adults of various ages and cord blood were deep-sequenced to test whether fetal clonotypes persist. Replicate twin experiments were performed at different times using different library preparation protocols to rule out contamination. Points the paper makes about the study in general: Zero-insertion analyses could be partly confounded by invariant T cells such as MAIT and iNKT, although diverse VJ usage argued against such confounding for most clonotypes. The excess sharing between twins in beta out-of-frame sequences was weaker because fewer shared sequences reduced the signal-to-noise ratio. Fewer insertions were carried by abundant cord blood beta clonotypes; a weaker similar trend was observed in young adult naive repertoires, while no such trend was observed in memory repertoires. Compared with coincidental sharing between unrelated individuals, an excess of low generation-probability sequences was observed among out-of-frame TCR alpha sequences shared between twins. In monozygotic twins, out-of-frame TCR alpha sharing was systematically underestimated by recombination models, although the models agreed with sharing between unrelated individuals. Because the same donors could not be followed over many years, conclusions were based on cross-sectional statistical analysis.

The library was produced with 5' RACE. The sequencing machine was an Illumina HiSeq 2000. A universal primer binding site was added through template switching, and the final cDNA carried a unique molecular identifier so that TCR cDNA molecules could be counted accurately. First-strand cDNA for TCR alpha and beta chains was synthesized from specific primers in the conserved constant-segment region. To control for contamination, every cDNA library carried two barcodes: a SMART-Mk sample barcode plus Illumina barcodes. Two successive PCR steps introduced TruSeq adapter sequences along with Illumina sample barcodes. The Illumina HiSeq platform was used with custom primers to sequence TCR alpha and beta cDNA libraries. The authors' pipeline ran thus. Unique molecular identifiers were extracted from raw reads with MiGEC, and CDR3 positions were determined with MiXCR. Recombination models were inferred per individual with the repgenHMM and IGoR tools using an EM algorithm. The analysis of shared clonotypes was done with the tcR package in R, with sharing normalized by the product of cloneset sizes. Out-of-frame nonproductive sequences were analyzed to study raw recombination free of thymic and clonal selection effects. In TCRdb, the public reads were trimmed at Q25 with fastp and aligned with MiXCR, with productive beta chains retained. Merged by CDR3 protein, the rows form single entries marked with the most common genes and DNA. The V and J calls and clone size are TCRdb's, not the authors'. For this sample there are about 530,000 distinct CDR3 sequences; about a fifth appear just once. 0.45% to 0.5% of the sample rests with the top ten.

Concerning this clonotype itself: Which antigen it targets is not known. Nothing much larger sits one base from this clone, and base qualities are not available.

CDR1 and CDR2 (SGHNT, YENEEA) derive from the germline V gene. V and J are truncated by 5 bases and 11 bases respectively, leaving an intervening sequence of 17 bases. The CDR3 starts with the cysteine, ends with the phenylalanine, and has 13 residues. CDR3 DNA is the only sequence kept; it has 39 bases, read in frame from the first base. Every donor was a healthy Caucasian. The twin cohort consisted of three pairs of female monozygotic twins, all aged roughly 18 to 29 years. CD4+ and CD8+ T cell populations were isolated with positive isolation kits from Invitrogen. This same sample was also taken into another study, of yellow fever vaccine responses in identical twins. The second source states: According to the authors, in identical twins the way T cells responded to vaccination appeared partly convergent and partly personalized. In identical twins, the study followed T cell clones that responded to the vaccine with precision.

The V and J segments used are TRBV11-3 and TRBJ2-3; perhaps TRBD1 is the D gene, with 5 bases matching. The clonotype was recovered from a woman under 30 in good health. Source material: CD4+ T cells sorted from blood. The nucleotide sequence reads TGTGCCAGCAGCGTAGTAACAGGACCGAGGCAGTATTTT. The encoded protein is CASSVVTGPRQYF.